A single sample is the source of the 5 T cell receptor beta chains below, sequenced in a study of identical twins. TCRdb independently ran MiXCR on the 5' RACE reads; one entry per CDR3 protein. The top ten hold approximately 0.98% of the sample, which has 450,000 or so distinct CDR3 sequences, roughly 13% seen once. The same data also went into a second study, on yellow fever vaccine responses in identical twins.

Sample: CD4+ T cells sorted from blood. Receptors were obtained from a woman between 18 and 29 years old in good health.

The table lists this clonotype with many counts. The chain uses TRBV28 and TRBJ2-2; no clear D. The CDR3 has 12 amino acids. The germline V and J ends were trimmed by 5 bases and 1 base, with 2 bases remaining between them. Germline CDR1 MDHEN, CDR2 SYDVKM. The CDR3 here is CASSGNTGELFF. CDR3 nucleotide sequence: TGTGCCAGCAGTGGGAACACCGGGGAGCTGTTTTTT.

The chain carries TRBV7-8 and TRBJ2-2; D is uncertain. The germline CDR1 and CDR2 sequences are SGHVS and FQNEAQ. The CDR3 has 14 residues. Trimming left V 5 bases short and J 4 bases short, with 11 bases between. CDR3 in DNA: TGTGCCAGCAGCGCTATGGCGACCACCGGGGAGCTGTTTTTT. Its translation is CASSAMATTGELFF.

This clonotype has just a few counts. V usage is TRBV15 and J usage is TRBJ2-7; D not resolved. From germline, CDR1 is LNHNV and CDR2 YYDKDF (reference sequence). The CDR3 is 15 residues long. V shed 1 base and J shed 3 bases, with 13 bases lying between them. The CDR3 DNA reads as TGTGCCACCAGCAGAGTGATTCAGGCCGGCTACGAGCAGTACTTC. Translating gives CATSRVIQAGYEQYF.

The chain employs TRBV11-2 and TRBJ1-2; 10 bases align to TRBD1. CDR1 and CDR2 from the germline V gene are SGHAT and FQNNGV. Unmatched junction bases numbered 2, after V lost 4 bases and J lost 3 bases. The CDR3 covers 14 residues. CDR3 region: CASSSDRGDYGYTF. CDR3 nucleotides: TGTGCCAGCAGCTCGGACAGGGGGGACTATGGCTACACCTTC.

This clonotype was seen a few times. The genes are TRBV3-1 and TRBJ1-1; D uncertain. CDR3 length: 15 amino acids. CDR1 is LGHDT and CDR2 is YNNKEL in the germline V gene (reference sequence). Trimming pared 0 bases from V and 3 bases from J, leaving 11 bases between. As DNA, the CDR3 is TGTGCCAGCAGCCAAGAGATGGGCTCGCACACTGAAGCTTTCTTT. Protein: CASSQEMGSHTEAFF.